Listed below are T cell receptor beta chains from one sample, sequenced in a study of T cells after yellow fever vaccination. From the 5' RACE reads, TCRdb called clonotypes with MiXCR, one entry per CDR3 protein. Of 250,000 or so distinct CDR3 sequences in the sample, around 7% were seen once. The input for sequencing was CD4+ T cells sorted from PBMCs, taken 15 days after the yellow fever booster vaccination. All receptors derive from a man under 40 who received the YFV17D yellow fever vaccine. Both conserved end residues are part of each CDR3. The D gene is left open where the match is weak. Not every row has a clone size; where given, it reads once, few, many or a size class.

>many|TRBD2|TRBV7-9|TRBJ2-4
CASGRVVQYF
TGTGCCAGCGGGAGGGTTGTTCAGTACTTC
>many|TRBD2|TRBV19|TRBJ2-3
CASSIWAGGRTDTQYF
TGTGCCAGTAGTATATGGGCGGGAGGTCGCACAGATACGCAGTATTTT
>few|.|TRBV11-2|TRBJ1-3
CASSLAGLRSGNTIYF
TGTGCCAGCAGCTTAGCAGGGCTTCGCTCTGGAAACACCATATATTTT
>many|.|TRBV5-1|TRBJ2-7
CASSLEEGAYEQYF
TGCGCCAGCAGCTTGGAGGAGGGAGCCTACGAGCAGTACTTC
>many|.|TRBV6-5|TRBJ2-1
CASSSVSNEQFF
TGTGCCAGCAGTTCCGTCAGTAATGAGCAGTTCTTC
>.|TRBD2|TRBV20-1|TRBJ2-5
CSASDAGGAQETQYF
TGCAGTGCTAGTGACGCGGGAGGAGCACAAGAGACCCAGTACTTC
>many|TRBD2|TRBV12-3/TRBV12-4|TRBJ2-5
CASSLFTSGKETQYF
TGTGCCAGCAGTTTATTCACTAGCGGCAAGGAGACCCAGTACTTC
>many|.|TRBV6-5|TRBJ2-1
CASSYLRGKGEQFF
TGTGCCAGCAGTTACCTTCGCGGGAAAGGTGAGCAGTTCTTC
>.|.|TRBV5-1|TRBJ2-5
CASSLARRSQETQYF
TGCGCCAGCAGCTTGGCGCGGCGTAGCCAAGAGACCCAGTACTTC
>few|.|TRBV7-3|TRBJ2-2
CASSLIGRPRTGELFF
TGTGCCAGCAGCTTAATTGGTAGACCCCGAACCGGGGAGCTGTTTTTT
>.|TRBD2|TRBV20-1|TRBJ2-7
CRPGLAGQPYEQYF
TGCAGACCAGGACTAGCGGGTCAACCCTACGAGCAGTACTTC
>.|.|TRBV5-1|TRBJ1-3
CASSFQGISGNTIYF
TGCGCCAGCAGCTTCCAGGGGATCTCTGGAAACACCATATATTTT
>many|TRBD1|TRBV15|TRBJ1-2
CATSRVGQGYGYTF
TGTGCCACCAGCAGAGTTGGACAGGGGTATGGCTACACCTTC
>.|.|TRBV20-1|TRBJ2-5
CSAGPSAGSKETQYF
TGCAGTGCTGGGCCATCCGCGGGTTCGAAAGAGACCCAGTACTTC
>many|TRBD2|TRBV20-1|TRBJ2-7
CSATRGVSYEQYF
TGCAGTGCCACCCGGGGGGTTTCCTACGAGCAGTACTTC
>few|TRBD1|TRBV14|TRBJ2-5
CASSHRRDRDQETQYF
TGTGCCAGCAGCCATCGAAGGGACAGGGATCAAGAGACCCAGTACTTC
>.|.|TRBV5-1|TRBJ2-6
CASSSGSEANVLTF
TGCGCCAGCAGCTCCGGGAGTGAGGCCAACGTCCTGACTTTC
>.|.|TRBV3-1|TRBJ1-2
CASSRRGFHGYTF
TGTGCCAGCAGCCGGCGGGGGTTCCATGGCTACACCTTC
>many|TRBD1|TRBV5-1|TRBJ2-7
CASTRASGGHEQYF
TGCGCCAGCACCCGGGCGTCAGGGGGCCACGAGCAGTACTTC
>few|.|TRBV27|TRBJ2-5
CASSGAGMGETQYF
TGTGCCAGCAGCGGGGCGGGTATGGGAGAGACCCAGTACTTC
>.|TRBD2|TRBV20-1|TRBJ2-3
CSARRPSGIYTQYF
TGCAGTGCTCGCCGTCCTAGCGGAATTTATACGCAGTATTTT
>few|TRBD1|TRBV20-1|TRBJ2-7
CSARDRSPGDSYEQYF
TGCAGTGCTAGAGATCGTTCGCCAGGGGACAGCTACGAGCAGTACTTC
>once|TRBD1|TRBV30|TRBJ2-7
CAWSVRGLPHEQYF
TGTGCCTGGAGTGTAAGGGGGCTCCCCCACGAGCAGTACTTC
>many|.|TRBV12-3/TRBV12-4|TRBJ2-7
CASSLAFRSEQYF
TGTGCCAGCAGTTTGGCCTTCCGATCCGAGCAGTACTTC
>.|TRBD1|TRBV5-1|TRBJ2-1
CASSFGRQGAGWTSMISDEQFF
TGCGCCAGCAGCTTTGGACGACAGGGGGCGGGATGGACTAGCATGATCAGTGATGAGCAGTTCTTC
>.|.|TRBV20-1|TRBJ2-2
CSPSGQNTGELFF
TGCAGTCCATCCGGACAGAACACCGGGGAGCTGTTTTTT
>few|TRBD1|TRBV29-1|TRBJ2-3
CSVGQGLTDTQYF
TGCAGCGTGGGACAGGGACTCACAGATACGCAGTATTTT
>few|.|TRBV29-1|TRBJ1-3
CSAQPGSGNTIYF
TGCAGCGCCCAGCCGGGGTCGGGAAACACCATATATTTT
>few|.|TRBV7-9|TRBJ2-1
CASNLIWSYNEQFF
TGTGCCAGCAACCTAATCTGGTCCTACAATGAGCAGTTCTTC
>.|.|TRBV7-9|TRBJ2-1
CASALSGYNEQFF
TGTGCCAGCGCTCTATCCGGCTACAATGAGCAGTTCTTC
>.|TRBD2|TRBV25-1|TRBJ2-7
CASSHPSGIGSYEQYF
TGTGCCAGCAGTCACCCTAGCGGGATCGGATCCTACGAGCAGTACTTC
>many|.|TRBV9|TRBJ2-5
CASSFRERETQYF
TGTGCCAGCAGCTTCAGGGAGAGAGAGACCCAGTACTTC
>.|.|TRBV5-1|TRBJ2-1
CASSLLRGSEQFF
TGCGCCAGCAGCTTGCTTAGGGGTAGTGAGCAGTTCTTC
>many|.|TRBV20-1|TRBJ2-7
CSASDGGYEQYF
TGCAGTGCCTCGGACGGAGGCTACGAGCAGTACTTC
>many|TRBD2|TRBV5-1|TRBJ2-3
CASSPLAGGTDTQYF
TGCGCCAGCAGCCCGCTAGCGGGGGGCACAGATACGCAGTATTTT
>.|.|TRBV20-1|TRBJ1-2
CSAPRGSSGYTF
TGCAGTGCCCCACGGGGTTCGAGTGGCTACACCTTC
>many|TRBD1|TRBV12-3/TRBV12-4|TRBJ1-1
CASSLQGASEKAFF
TGTGCCAGCAGCCTGCAGGGGGCTTCGGAAAAAGCTTTCTTT